The 28 T cell receptor beta chains below were found in one sample sequenced in a study of response to subunit inactivated influenza vaccine listed by TCRdb under 2018. Libraries were made using RT-PCR. The sequencer listed for this sample is Illumina HiSeq 2500. TCRdb trimmed the raw reads at Q25, called clones with MiXCR and kept productive beta chains. All rows with the same CDR3 protein become a single entry with the most common DNA and genes. The sample contains approximately 500,000 distinct CDR3 sequences, roughly 25% of them found a single time. The ten largest clones represent 2.5% to 3.5% of the sample. Separately, the same data were catalogued under a study of T cells expressing NK-cell markers. Per the second study: The TCR beta cDNA libraries were made using 5'RACE template switching, a step that added both a universal primer site and unique molecular identifiers.

The source material was CD4+ T cells sorted from PBMCs, sampled approximately 13 days after vaccination. Every receptor here comes from a man aged 50-59 years who received an inactivated influenza vaccine. Donor details come from another sample of the same person, matched by shared clones.

In this sample, this clonotype turned up a few times. The J gene is TRBJ1-2, the V gene TRBV10-3; D gene unclear. The germline CDR1 and CDR2 sequences are ENHRY and SYGVKD. V shed 3 bases and J shed 7 bases, with 12 bases lying between them. The length of the CDR3 is 13 residues. CDR3 sequence: CAISDPGPFGYTF. As DNA, the CDR3 is TGTGCCATCAGTGACCCAGGACCCTTTGGCTACACCTTC.

This clonotype was counted at least ten times. The rearrangement joins TRBV29-1 to TRBJ2-5; 8 nucleotides agree with TRBD1. Germline CDR1 is SQVTM and CDR2 is ANQGSEA. The CDR3 is made up of 14 amino acids. J was trimmed by 1 base and V by 7 bases; bases with no gene match: 8. This CDR3 is CSAPGTGPQETQYF. CDR3 sequence (DNA): TGCAGCGCCCCAGGGACAGGACCCCAAGAGACCCAGTACTTC.

This clonotype was counted between two and nine times. The CDR3 coding sequence is TGTGCCAGCACCCTTCACGGACAGGGTTCAGATACGCAGTATTTT. It yields the protein CASTLHGQGSDTQYF. The chain is built from TRBV7-2 and TRBJ2-3, with 8 bases aligning to TRBD1. The germline V gene has CDR1 SGHTA and CDR2 FQGNSA. Germline trimming cut 7 bases from V and 4 bases from J; bases unmatched to any gene: 10. This CDR3 has 15 amino acids.

This clonotype showed up just a few times. The genes are TRBV29-1 and TRBJ2-7; 8 bases are a match to TRBD1. The V and J ends lost 5 bases and 2 bases, in that order; junction bases with no gene match: 11. The length of the CDR3 is 15 residues. Germline assignment: CDR1 SQVTM and CDR2 ANQGSEA. CDR3: CSVKISDRGAYEQYF. The CDR3 DNA is TGCAGCGTTAAAATCTCTGACAGGGGCGCCTACGAGCAGTACTTC.

This clonotype was seen a handful of times. The V and J genes are TRBV4-3 and TRBJ2-1, with 10 bases identical to TRBD1. Per the germline V gene, CDR1 is LGHNA and CDR2 is YSLEER. The trim removed 4 bases at V and 4 bases at J, leaving 7 bases unmatched. The CDR3 totals 16 residues. CDR3 sequence (DNA): TGCGCCAGCAGCCGGTCGGACAGGGGGAGGTACAATGAGCAGTTCTTC. It is translated as CASSRSDRGRYNEQFF.

This clonotype was seen only a few times. This chain uses TRBV5-1 with TRBJ2-1, with 8 bases aligning to TRBD2. Germline V lookup: CDR1 SGHRS, CDR2 YFSETQ. The CDR3 runs to 12 residues. V trimming: 4 bases; J trimming: 9 bases; junction bases outside the gene matches: 3. The CDR3 region is CASSILAGEQFF. CDR3 sequence (DNA): TGCGCCAGCAGCATCCTAGCGGGTGAGCAGTTCTTC.

This chain connects TRBV7-2 to TRBJ2-5; no clear D gene. CDR3 size: 13 residues. Germline CDR1 and CDR2: SGHTA and FQGNSA. The V end was cut by 4 bases, the J end by 2 bases, with 8 bases between. The CDR3 DNA is TGTGCCAGCAGCTCGGCACTGCAAGAGACCCAGTACTTC. It encodes CASSSALQETQYF.

The chain uses TRBV29-1 and TRBJ2-2; TRBD1 matches at 8 bases. Germline-derived CDR1 and CDR2 are SQVTM and ANQGSEA. The CDR3 totals 14 residues. Trimming at V came to 7 bases and at J to 4 bases, leaving 8 bases not matched to a gene. The CDR3 protein is CSARGQAGTGELFF. The DNA of the CDR3 is TGCAGCGCCCGGGGACAGGCAGGCACCGGGGAGCTGTTTTTT.

The chain has TRBV12-3 or TRBV12-4 and TRBJ1-1; D gene unclear. The CDR3 loop spans 13 amino acids. Trimming cost V 7 bases and J 2 bases, with 11 bases left between them. CDR3 DNA: TGTGCCAGCACCGCACGGGATAACACTGAAGCTTTCTTT. The encoded protein is CASTARDNTEAFF.

This clonotype was seen a handful of times. The rearrangement uses TRBV12-3 or TRBV12-4 and TRBJ1-5, with 7 nucleotides matching TRBD1. The CDR3 extends over 13 amino acids. The V gene end was trimmed by 2 bases and the J gene end by 7 bases; junction bases not matched to a gene: 2. The DNA for the CDR3 is TGTGCCAGCAGTTTAAGGGGGCGGCAGCCCCAGCATTTT. Translation: CASSLRGRQPQHF.

This clonotype occurred a few times. The chain links TRBV28 to TRBJ1-5; D is possibly TRBD1 (5 bases). This CDR3 comprises 14 residues. Germline V gene sequence: CDR1 MDHEN, CDR2 SYDVKM. V lost 5 bases and J 3 bases, leaving 11 bases between the germline ends. The CDR3 spells CASSRGLFNQPQHF. CDR3 in DNA: TGTGCCAGCAGTAGGGGACTCTTCAATCAGCCCCAGCATTTT.

This rearrangement joins TRBV6-2 or TRBV6-3 to TRBJ2-4; the match to TRBD2 covers 16 bases. CDR1 is MNHEY and CDR2 is SVGEGT in the germline V gene. The trim removed 2 bases at V and 5 bases at J, leaving 12 bases unmatched. The CDR3 length is 20 residues. This CDR3 reads CASSYIPGTSGRAQENIQYF. DNA of the CDR3: TGTGCCAGCAGTTACATTCCCGGGACTAGCGGGAGGGCCCAGGAAAACATTCAGTACTTC.

This chain connects TRBV29-1 to TRBJ1-2; the D gene is possibly TRBD1 (6 bases). The CDR3 extends over 13 amino acids. Trimming shortened V by 4 bases and J by 2 bases, and 11 bases separated the two germline ends. Germline V gene sequence: CDR1 SQVTM, CDR2 ANQGSEA. The CDR3 DNA reads TGCAGCGTTGGGCGGGACACAAACTATGGCTACACCTTC. Protein sequence: CSVGRDTNYGYTF.

The chain links TRBV6-1 to TRBJ1-5, with TRBD1 matching over 11 bases. The V gene end was trimmed by 7 bases and the J gene end by 4 bases; junction bases not matched to a gene: 9. This CDR3 is 16 amino acids long. Germline V gene lookup returns CDR1 MNHNS and CDR2 SASEGT. CDR3 nucleotide sequence: TGTGCCAGCACTGTCGCCGGACAGGGGGCTAATCAGCCCCAGCATTTT. Amino acid sequence: CASTVAGQGANQPQHF.

In its sample, this clonotype was seen many times. V is TRBV19 and J is TRBJ2-5; no reliable D call. V gave up 1 base and J gave up 4 bases, with 7 bases separating them. From germline, CDR1 is LNHDA and CDR2 SQIVND (reference sequence). The length of the CDR3 is 13 residues. The CDR3 protein is CASSIGSGETQYF. Here the CDR3 DNA reads TGTGCCAGTAGTATAGGTTCTGGAGAGACCCAGTACTTC.

The chain joins TRBV20-1 to TRBJ2-1; 11 bases line up with TRBD1. CDR1 and CDR2 from the germline V gene are DFQATT and SNEGSKA (reference sequence). The CDR3 is 15 residues long. V dropped 4 bases and J dropped 8; count of bases not matched to a gene: 10. The CDR3 DNA sequence: TGCAGTGCTACCACCGGGACAGGGGGTGGGGATGAGCAGTTCTTC. This gives the protein CSATTGTGGGDEQFF.

The rearrangement uses TRBV30 and TRBJ2-1; 10 bases agree with TRBD2. The CDR3 contains 12 residues. Germline V gene lookup returns CDR1 GTSNPN and CDR2 SVGIG (reference sequence). V lost 0 bases and J lost 12; bases outside the gene matches: 2. The CDR3 is CAWSVLAGGQFF. The CDR3 nucleotides are TGTGCCTGGAGTGTTTTAGCGGGGGGGCAGTTCTTC.

As for this clonotype: It may be a read error: a sequence one base away is much more abundant. The chain combines TRBV14 with TRBJ2-5; no definite D call. Deletions cut 1 base from V and 7 bases from J, with 4 bases between. Per germline, CDR1 SGHDN and CDR2 FVKESK. The CDR3 has 11 residues. The CDR3 region is CASSQAATQYF. Written as DNA, the CDR3 is TGTGCCAGCAGCCAAGCGGCGACCCAGTACTTC. Supplemented by reference TRBV14 and TRBJ2-5, the full variable domain reads EAGVTQFPSHSVIEKGQTVTLRCDPISGHDNLYWYRRVMGKEIKFLLHFVKESKQDESGMPNNRFLAERTGGTYSTLKVQPAELEDSGVYFCASSQAATQYFGPGTRLLVL.

This clonotype occurred a few times. This chain joins TRBV15 and TRBJ2-3, with 11 bases that match TRBD2. V trimming: 2 bases; J trimming: 6 bases; junction bases outside the gene matches: 10. Germline V CDR1 and CDR2: LNHNV, YYDKDF (reference sequence). The CDR3 consists of 17 residues. CDR3 nucleotides: TGTGCCACCAGCAGATCCGGACTAGCGGGCTTCAGGGATACGCAGTATTTT. Translation gives CATSRSGLAGFRDTQYF.

This clonotype was recorded many times. The chain carries TRBV6-1 and TRBJ1-4; a possible D gene is TRBD1 (6 bases). The CDR3 covers 14 residues. Germline V gene sequence: CDR1 MNHNS, CDR2 SASEGT. V gave up 6 bases and J gave up 10 bases, with 18 bases separating them. This chain's CDR3 is CASSSRGSGGKLFF. The CDR3 nucleotides read TGTGCCAGCAGCTCCAGGGGATCAGGCGGAAAACTGTTTTTT.

This clonotype has just a few counts. The J gene is TRBJ1-1, the V gene TRBV15; D not certain. V was cut by 8 bases and J by 0 bases, with 10 bases left in between. The length of the CDR3 is 13 residues. Germline values: CDR1 LNHNV, CDR2 YYDKDF (reference sequence). CDR3 residues: CATRSSVNTEAFF. CDR3 nucleotide sequence: TGTGCCACCCGGAGTTCAGTGAACACTGAAGCTTTCTTT.

CDR3 DNA sequence: TGTGCCACCAGTGATTGGACCGATTCTGAAGCTTTCTTT. Residues: CATSDWTDSEAFF. The V call is TRBV24-1, the J call TRBJ1-1; D is unclear. The CDR3 has 13 amino acids. Deletions cut 2 bases from V and 6 bases from J, with 9 bases between. Per the germline V gene, CDR1 is KGHDR and CDR2 is SFDVKD.

This clonotype was counted between two and nine times. The chain has TRBV12-3 or TRBV12-4 and TRBJ2-7; D is uncertain. This CDR3 is 13 amino acids long. V lost 7 bases, J lost 1 base, and 11 bases lay in between. The CDR3 sequence is CASTVGTSYEQYF. In nucleotides, the CDR3 is TGTGCCAGCACGGTTGGTACATCCTACGAGCAGTACTTC.

The rearrangement links TRBV20-1 to TRBJ1-1; D is ambiguous. Germline V lookup: CDR1 DFQATT, CDR2 SNEGSKA (reference sequence). The CDR3 loop spans 12 amino acids. V dropped 6 bases and J dropped 1 base, with 9 bases sitting between them. The CDR3 nucleotides read TGCAGTGCCGAGAGCACGAACACTGAAGCTTTCTTT. This codes for CSAESTNTEAFF.

Only a few counts were recorded for this clonotype. This chain joins TRBV7-2 and TRBJ1-1; a weak D match, TRBD1 (5 bases). Looked up from germline, CDR1 is SGHTA and CDR2 is FQGNSA. The CDR3 sequence is 12 residues long. V was shortened by 0 bases and J by 11 bases, with 10 bases between the two germline ends. This chain's CDR3 is CASSLARVEAFF. Here the CDR3 DNA reads TGTGCCAGCAGCTTAGCCAGGGTAGAGGCTTTCTTT.

The chain carries TRBV10-3 and TRBJ2-6; D remains ambiguous. Per germline, CDR1 ENHRY and CDR2 SYGVKD. The CDR3 totals 19 residues. Trimming removed 0 bases at V and 0 bases at J, with 15 bases between. CDR3 DNA: TGTGCCATCAGTGAGTCGGTCAGTTCCAGATTCTCTGGGGCCAACGTCCTGACTTTC. The encoded protein is CAISESVSSRFSGANVLTF.

CDR3 DNA: TGTGCCAGCTCTGATGGACTGGGGGGGTCCCAGTACTTC. It encodes CASSDGLGGSQYF. V and J are TRBV2 and TRBJ2-5; 7 bases are shared with TRBD2. Germline loops: CDR1 SNHLY, CDR2 FYNNEI. The ends lost 8 bases at V and 9 bases at J; junction bases unmatched: 12. This CDR3 region has 13 residues.

The chain couples TRBV28 to TRBJ2-7; 15 bases match TRBD2. J lost 3 bases, V lost 5 bases, and 8 bases had no gene match. Germline-derived CDR1 and CDR2 are MDHEN and SYDVKM. The CDR3 covers 17 residues. The CDR3 nucleotides are TGTGCCAGCAGTCCCATTTCGGGACTAGCGGGGGGCTACGAGCAGTACTTC. Encoded protein: CASSPISGLAGGYEQYF.